This T cell receptor (beta chain) was retrieved from a study of T-cell memory formation after mild COVID-19. This CDR3 has 13 amino acids. Germline assignment: CDR1 SGHRS and CDR2 YFSETQ. V dropped 0 bases and J dropped 6 bases, with 7 bases sitting between them. A single record per CDR3 protein comes from TCRdb applying MiXCR to the 5' RACE reads. The sample shows under 250,000 distinct CDR3 sequences, 15% of them seen only once. The receptor's source is an adult woman who had mild COVID-19 (a few samples of this study predate the infection). Cell type and time point are not known. This chain uses TRBV5-1 with TRBJ2-1; D unresolved. The specimen was PBMCs or a T cell subset sorted from them (not recorded which). The CDR3 sequence: CASSLVSLNEQFF. In DNA form, the CDR3 reads TGCGCCAGCAGCTTGGTCTCTCTCAATGAGCAGTTCTTC.